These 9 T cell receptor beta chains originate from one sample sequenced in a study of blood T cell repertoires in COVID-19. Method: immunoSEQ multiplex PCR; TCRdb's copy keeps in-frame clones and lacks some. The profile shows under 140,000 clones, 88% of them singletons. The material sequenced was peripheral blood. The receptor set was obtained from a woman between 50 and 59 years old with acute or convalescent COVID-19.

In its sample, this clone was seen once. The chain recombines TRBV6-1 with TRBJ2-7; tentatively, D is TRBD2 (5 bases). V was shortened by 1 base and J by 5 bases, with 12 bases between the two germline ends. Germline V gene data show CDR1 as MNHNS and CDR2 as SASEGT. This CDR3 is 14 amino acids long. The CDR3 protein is CASSEGTPWDEQYF. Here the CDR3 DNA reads TGTGCCAGCAGTGAAGGGACTCCCTGGGACGAGCAGTACTTC.

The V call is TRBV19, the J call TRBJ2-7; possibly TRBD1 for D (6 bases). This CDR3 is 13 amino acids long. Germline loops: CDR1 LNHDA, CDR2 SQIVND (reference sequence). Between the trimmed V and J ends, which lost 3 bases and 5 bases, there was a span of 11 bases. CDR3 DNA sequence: TGTGCCAGTAGTATGAGGGGGAAAGACGAGCAGTACTTC. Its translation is CASSMRGKDEQYF.

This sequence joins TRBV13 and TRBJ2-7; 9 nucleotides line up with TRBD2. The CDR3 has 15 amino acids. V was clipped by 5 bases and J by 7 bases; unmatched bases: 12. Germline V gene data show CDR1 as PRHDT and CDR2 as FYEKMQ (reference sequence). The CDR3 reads CASSPPGAGGREQYF. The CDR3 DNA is TGTGCCAGCAGCCCCCCCGGAGCGGGAGGTAGAGAGCAGTACTTC.

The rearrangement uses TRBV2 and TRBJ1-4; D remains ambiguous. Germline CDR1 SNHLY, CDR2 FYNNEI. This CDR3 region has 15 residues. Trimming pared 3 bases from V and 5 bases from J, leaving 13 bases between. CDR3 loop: CASSDVQAMNEKLFF. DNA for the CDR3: TGTGCCAGCAGTGACGTTCAGGCTATGAATGAAAAACTGTTTTTT. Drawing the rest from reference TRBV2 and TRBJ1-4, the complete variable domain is EPEVTQTPSHQVTQMGQEVILRCVPISNHLYFYWYRQILGQKVEFLVSFYNNEISEKSEIFDDQFSVERPDGSNFTLKIRSTKLEDSAMYFCASSDVQAMNEKLFFGSGTQLSVL.

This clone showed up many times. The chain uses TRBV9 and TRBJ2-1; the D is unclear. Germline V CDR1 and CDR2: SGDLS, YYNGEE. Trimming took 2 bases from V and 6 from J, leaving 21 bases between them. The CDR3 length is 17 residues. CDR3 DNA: TGTGCCAGCAGCGTTGGTCCGGAGTTCCCCCCCCTCAATGAGCAGTTCTTC. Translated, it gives CASSVGPEFPPLNEQFF.

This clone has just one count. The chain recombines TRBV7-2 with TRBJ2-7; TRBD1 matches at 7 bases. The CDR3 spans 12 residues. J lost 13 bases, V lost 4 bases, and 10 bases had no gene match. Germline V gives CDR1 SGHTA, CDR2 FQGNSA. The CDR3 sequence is CASSSDRALHYF. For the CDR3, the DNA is TGTGCCAGCAGCTCCGACAGGGCCTTACACTACTTC. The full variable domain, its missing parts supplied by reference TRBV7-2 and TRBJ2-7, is GAGVSQSPSNKVTEKGKDVELRCDPISGHTALYWYRQSLGQGLEFLIYFQGNSAPDKSGLPSDRFSAERTGGSVSTLTIQRTQQEDSAVYLCASSSDRALHYFGPGTRLTVT.

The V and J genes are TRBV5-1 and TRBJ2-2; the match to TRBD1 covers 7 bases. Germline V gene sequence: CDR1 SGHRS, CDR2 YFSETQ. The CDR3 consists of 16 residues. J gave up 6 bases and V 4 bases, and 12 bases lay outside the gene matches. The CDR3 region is CASSTRTGRSAGELFF. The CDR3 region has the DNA TGCGCCAGCAGCACCCGGACAGGTAGAAGTGCCGGGGAGCTGTTTTTT. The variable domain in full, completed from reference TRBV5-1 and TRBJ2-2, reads KAGVTQTPRYLIKTRGQQVTLSCSPISGHRSVSWYQQTPGQGLQFLFEYFSETQRNKGNFPGRFSGRQFSNSRSEMNVSTLELGDSALYLCASSTRTGRSAGELFFGEGSRLTVL.

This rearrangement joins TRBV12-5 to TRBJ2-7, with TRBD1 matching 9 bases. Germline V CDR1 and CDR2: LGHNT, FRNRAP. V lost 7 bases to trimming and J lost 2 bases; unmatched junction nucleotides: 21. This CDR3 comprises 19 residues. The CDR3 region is CASDPSGTGIPRPPYEQYF. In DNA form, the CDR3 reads TGTGCTAGTGATCCCTCCGGGACAGGGATCCCCAGGCCACCCTACGAGCAGTACTTC.

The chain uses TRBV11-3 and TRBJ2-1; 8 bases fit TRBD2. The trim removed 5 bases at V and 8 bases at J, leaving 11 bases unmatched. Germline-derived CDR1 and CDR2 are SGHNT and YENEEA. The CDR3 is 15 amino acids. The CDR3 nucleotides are TGTGCCAGCAGCCCCCAAGCGGGAGCTCCCGATGAGCAGTTCTTC. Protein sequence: CASSPQAGAPDEQFF.